A selection of T cell receptor beta chains follows, all from one sample in a study of cytomegalovirus exposure and HLA in healthy donors. Assay: immunoSEQ multiplex PCR; the TCRdb copy retains only in-frame clones and omits some. The sample lists more than 150,000 clones, 79% occurring once. The specimen was PBMCs. These receptors came from a girl aged 10 to 17 in good health and CMV-seropositive. CDR3s include the opening cysteine and the closing phenylalanine or tryptophan. A D gene is named only where the DNA matches it firmly. Not all rows give a size; the values are once, few, many and, for expanded clones, a class.

V gene,clone size,D gene,J gene,CDR3 DNA,CDR3 protein
TRBV12-5,once,TRBD1,TRBJ1-5,TGTGCTAGTGGTTTCGGGACAGGCTATCAGCCCCAGCATTTT,CASGFGTGYQPQHF
TRBV10-3,few,TRBD1,TRBJ2-2,TGTGCCATCAGTGGACACGACAGGGACGCCGCGAACACCGGGGAGCTGTTTTTT,CAISGHDRDAANTGELFF
TRBV19,few,-,TRBJ1-2,TGTGCCAGTAGTATAGTCGGCTTTGCGGATGGCTACACCTTC,CASSIVGFADGYTF
TRBV11-3,-,-,TRBJ1-2,TGTGCCAGCAGCTCCTACCCTGATACAGGGAACTATGGCTACACCTTC,CASSSYPDTGNYGYTF
TRBV5-6,-,TRBD2,TRBJ2-1,TGTGCCAGCAGCTTGGCCTGGGAGGGATTCTCCTACAATGAGCAGTTCTTC,CASSLAWEGFSYNEQFF
TRBV9,-,TRBD2,TRBJ2-2,TGTGCCAGCAGGACCGATAGCGGGGGGGGCGGGGAGCTGTTTTTT,CASRTDSGGGGELFF
TRBV18,few,-,TRBJ2-7,TGTGCCAGCTCACCCGAGCCCTACGAGCAGTACTTC,CASSPEPYEQYF
TRBV4-3,once,-,TRBJ2-5,TGCGCCAGCAGCCAAGCTACTAGCCAAGAGACCCAGTACTTC,CASSQATSQETQYF
TRBV12-5,-,TRBD2,TRBJ2-7,TGTGCTAGTGGTTTGGGCACTAGCGGGGGGCCTACCTACGAGCAGTACTTC,CASGLGTSGGPTYEQYF
TRBV6-1,-,-,TRBJ2-5,TGTGCCAGCAGTAACGGACTTGGGGAGACCCAGTACTTC,CASSNGLGETQYF
TRBV4-1,once,TRBD1,TRBJ2-5,TGCGCCAGCAGCCGGACAGGGCTTGAGACCCAGTACTTC,CASSRTGLETQYF
TRBV9,-,TRBD2,TRBJ2-3,TGTGCCAGCAGCGTAGCTAGCGGGGGGGCGGGGACAGATACGCAGTATTTT,CASSVASGGAGTDTQYF
TRBV14,-,TRBD1,TRBJ1-3,TGTGCCAGCAGCCTATCCGGGACAGCCTACTCTGGAAACACCATATATTTT,CASSLSGTAYSGNTIYF
TRBV29-1,-,TRBD2,TRBJ2-2,TGCAGCGTTGGAGGCTTGGCGGGGGATAACACCGGGGAGCTGTTTTTT,CSVGGLAGDNTGELFF
TRBV10-1,-,-,TRBJ2-3,TGCGCCAGCACTAGTATAGGTTCAGATACGCAGTATTTT,CASTSIGSDTQYF
TRBV11-3,-,-,TRBJ2-1,TGTGCCAGCAGCTCCTTAACAAATGAGCAGTTCTTC,CASSSLTNEQFF
TRBV18,-,TRBD1,TRBJ2-1,TGTGCCACCTCAGGCCATAGGGGACAGAATGAGCAGTTCTTC,CATSGHRGQNEQFF
TRBV19,-,TRBD1,TRBJ1-1,TGTGCCAGTAGTATCGGTTCTAGGGGGCATTACACTGAAGCTTTCTTT,CASSIGSRGHYTEAFF
TRBV19,-,-,TRBJ2-2,TGTGCCAGTAGTATTCTAGGCACCGGGGAGCTGTTTTTT,CASSILGTGELFF
TRBV30,-,TRBD1,TRBJ1-1,TGTGCCTGGGCACAGGGGGCGAACACTGAAGCTTTCTTT,CAWAQGANTEAFF
TRBV14,-,-,TRBJ2-4,TGTGCCAGCAGCCCGGGCGGGCCCATTCAGTACTTC,CASSPGGPIQYF
TRBV6-5,-,-,TRBJ1-1,TGTGCCAGCACCTCAGGGGCTCCGAACACTGAAGCTTTCTTT,CASTSGAPNTEAFF
TRBV7-2,-,-,TRBJ2-5,TGTGCCAGCAGCTTAGCAACCCCGGGGGGCGGGCAAGAGACCCAGTACTTC,CASSLATPGGGQETQYF
TRBV7-2,-,TRBD2,TRBJ2-1,TGTGCCAGCAGCTTAGCCACAAGATCTAGCGGGGGGGCCAACTACAATGAGCAGTTCTTC,CASSLATRSSGGANYNEQFF
TRBV7-8,-,TRBD1,TRBJ2-7,TGTGCCAGCAGGCCGGCGGGACAGGGGGGCTACGAGCAGTACTTC,CASRPAGQGGYEQYF
TRBV7-8,-,TRBD2,TRBJ2-2,TGTGCCAGCAGCCAGACTAGCGGGGGCACCGGGGAGCTGTTTTTT,CASSQTSGGTGELFF
TRBV4-1,few,TRBD1,TRBJ2-7,TGCGCCAGCAGCTACGGGACAGCGGATTCCTACGAGCAGTACTTC,CASSYGTADSYEQYF
TRBV2,-,TRBD2,TRBJ2-5,TGTGCCAGCAATTTGTCCCCGACTAGCGGGGGGGTCGGGACCCAGTACTTC,CASNLSPTSGGVGTQYF
TRBV5-4,-,TRBD2,TRBJ2-5,TGTGCCAGCAACGGCGGCGAGCGGGGGGTTCAAGAGACCCAGTACTTC,CASNGGERGVQETQYF
TRBV27,once,TRBD2,TRBJ2-1,TGTGCCAGCAGGATTGGGGGGGGTTTGGATGAGCAGTTCTTC,CASRIGGGLDEQFF
TRBV7-2,few,-,TRBJ2-5,TGTGCCAGCAGCCCGGCTAGCGTTCCCCCGCAAGAGACCCAGTACTTC,CASSPASVPPQETQYF
TRBV29-1,-,-,TRBJ2-7,TGCAGCGTCGCAAAACAGGGGGGGGACTACGAGCAGTACTTC,CSVAKQGGDYEQYF
TRBV2,few,-,TRBJ2-7,TGTGCCAGTAACTTATCATACGAGCAGTACTTC,CASNLSYEQYF
TRBV9,once,-,TRBJ2-7,TGTGCCAGCAGCGTAGACAGGGAGTCGCGTCCGTGGCAGTACTTC,CASSVDRESRPWQYF
TRBV9,-,-,TRBJ1-2,TGTGCCAGCAGCCCCAGGGACACAGAGGGCTACACCTTC,CASSPRDTEGYTF
TRBV9,few,TRBD2,TRBJ2-2,TGTGCCAGCAGCGTCCCAGGTCGACTAGCGGGGGGAAACACCGGGGAGCTGTTTTTT,CASSVPGRLAGGNTGELFF
TRBV2,few,-,TRBJ1-2,TGTGCCAGCAGTGAAGCTCGAACAGGGATTGGGCATGGCTACACCTTC,CASSEARTGIGHGYTF
TRBV6-4,few,-,TRBJ2-5,TGTGCCGTAGAAGGGGGGGGCCCCCAAGAGACCCAGTACTTC,CAVEGGGPQETQYF
TRBV6-5,-,-,TRBJ1-4,TGTGCCAGCAGCGACAGCGTATCTAATGAAAAACTGTTTTTT,CASSDSVSNEKLFF
TRBV15,-,TRBD2,TRBJ2-3,TGTGCCACCAGTACCGGGACTAGCGGGGGCGATACGCAGTATTTT,CATSTGTSGGDTQYF
TRBV5-4,-,-,TRBJ2-7,TGTGCCAGCAGCTTGGCGGGGAATCCATCCTACGAGCAGTACTTC,CASSLAGNPSYEQYF
TRBV5-1,few,TRBD1,TRBJ1-1,TGCGCCAGCAGCTTCGACAGGGAGTTGAACACTGAAGCTTTCTTT,CASSFDRELNTEAFF
TRBV27,-,TRBD2,TRBJ2-2,TGTGCCAGCAGTTTAGGTAGCGGGGGGGCCACCGGGGAGCTGTTTTTT,CASSLGSGGATGELFF
TRBV7-2,-,TRBD2,TRBJ2-1,TGTGCCAGCAGCTATAGCGGGGGAAGCTACAATGAGCAGTTCTTC,CASSYSGGSYNEQFF
TRBV13,once,-,TRBJ1-1,TGTGCCAGCAGCTTCCGACAGGAGATGAACACTGAAGCTTTCTTT,CASSFRQEMNTEAFF
TRBV5-1,-,TRBD2,TRBJ2-1,TGCGCCAGTACCCCGGGACTAGCGGCGTCGATCTCCTACAATGAGCAGTTCTTC,CASTPGLAASISYNEQFF
TRBV27,-,-,TRBJ2-2,TGTGCCAGCAGTTTCTTTTTGTCCGGGGAGCTGTTTTTT,CASSFFLSGELFF
TRBV5-8,-,-,TRBJ1-1,TGTGCCAGCAGCTTGGCTAGGAACACTGAAGCTTTCTTT,CASSLARNTEAFF
TRBV5-6,-,TRBD1,TRBJ2-7,TGTGCCAGCAGCCCGGGGACAGAGCAGTCCTACGAGCAGTACTTC,CASSPGTEQSYEQYF
TRBV7-8,-,TRBD1,TRBJ1-2,TGTGCCAGCAGCTTAGTAGGCCAGGGGGGTGGCTACACCTTC,CASSLVGQGGGYTF
TRBV7-2,-,-,TRBJ1-5,TGTGCCAGCAGCTTAAACGCCCCAGGGAAGGGTCAGCCCCAGCATTTT,CASSLNAPGKGQPQHF
TRBV2,few,TRBD2,TRBJ2-5,TGTGCCAGCAGGGGACTAGTCGGGTCAGAGACCCAGTACTTC,CASRGLVGSETQYF
TRBV9,-,TRBD2,TRBJ2-3,TGTGCCAGCAGCGTAGCCGCGGGGGACGAGTATTTT,CASSVAAGDEYF
TRBV6-1,-,TRBD1,TRBJ2-3,TGTGCCAGCAGGGCACAGGGGGCTAGCACAGATACGCAGTATTTT,CASRAQGASTDTQYF
TRBV7-9,once,TRBD2,TRBJ2-1,TGTGCCAGCAGCGCGACTAGCGGGGGCAATGAGCAGTTCTTC,CASSATSGGNEQFF
TRBV29-1,-,-,TRBJ1-2,TGCAGCGTTGTCGGGTGGCAGGGCAACTATGGCTACACCTTC,CSVVGWQGNYGYTF
TRBV2,-,-,TRBJ2-7,TGTGCCAGCAGTGACGTTAGGACATCCTACGAGCAGTACTTC,CASSDVRTSYEQYF
TRBV4-1,-,TRBD2,TRBJ2-2,TGCGCCAGCAGCCCAGTAACTAGCGGGGGGTACACCGGGGAGCTGTTTTTT,CASSPVTSGGYTGELFF
TRBV7-2,-,TRBD1,TRBJ1-2,TGTGCCAGCAGCTTTGGACAGGGGGCGGGTGGCTACACCTTC,CASSFGQGAGGYTF
TRBV19,-,-,TRBJ1-2,TGTGCCAGTGATACCGGCGGGGGATATGGCTACACCTTC,CASDTGGGYGYTF